This TCR beta chain came from a study of T cell repertoires in cytomegalovirus infection. TCRdb re-derived calls from the reads in MiXCR, one entry per CDR3 protein. The sample has 650,000 to 850,000 distinct CDR3 sequences, roughly 29% seen once. As concerns this clonotype: Its antigen is not known.

In germline, CDR1 is MNHEY, CDR2 SVGAGI. This CDR3 comprises 14 residues. Between the trimmed V and J ends, which lost 3 bases and 3 bases, there was a span of 10 bases. The origin of this receptor is a human donor in good health (CMV status not recorded). Some clones in this sample may be carry-over from other donors' samples. The sequencing used cultured CD8+ T cells from PBMCs, collected from culture after CMV antigen stimulation. The chain recombines TRBV6-5 with TRBJ2-3, with D perhaps TRBD2 (6 bases). CDR3 coding DNA: TGTGCCAGCAGTTATGGCGGGGAGACAGATACGCAGTATTTT. Encoded protein: CASSYGGETDTQYF.